What follows are 26 T cell receptor beta chains derived from one specimen sequenced in a study of blood T cell repertoires in COVID-19. This table comes from immunoSEQ multiplex PCR, and its TCRdb copy is limited to in-frame clones, with some not included. Seen here are more than 250,000 clones, around 91% observed once, and the top ten hold 1.7%. Specimen: PBMCs or T cells enriched from blood (not recorded which). These receptor sequences come from a woman under 30 with acute COVID-19.

The genes are TRBV27 and TRBJ2-6; 10 bases match TRBD1. Germline CDR1 MNHEY, CDR2 SMNVEV (reference sequence). Trimming took 6 bases from V and 0 from J; bases not matched to a gene: 11. This CDR3 has 19 amino acids. The DNA for the CDR3 is TGTGCCAGCAGCTATGCTGGACAGGGGGTCCTCTCTGGGGCCAACGTCCTGACTTTC. Translation gives CASSYAGQGVLSGANVLTF.

The V and J genes are TRBV3-1 (or the pseudogene TRBV3-2) and TRBJ2-3; 8 positions match TRBD2. The trim removed 1 base at V and 0 bases at J, leaving 9 bases unmatched. The CDR3 contains 18 residues. The germline V gene encodes CDR1 LGHDT and CDR2 YNNKEL (reference sequence). CDR3 in amino acids: CASSQVHAGGASTDTQYF. CDR3 nucleotides: TGTGCCAGCAGCCAAGTTCATGCGGGAGGAGCTAGCACAGATACGCAGTATTTT.

The CDR3 region is CASSLGTGASNEQFF. The CDR3 nucleotides read TGTGCCAGCAGCTTAGGGACAGGGGCGAGCAATGAGCAGTTCTTC. The chain combines TRBV7-7 with TRBJ2-1; 9 bases line up with TRBD1. Germline trimming cut 1 base from V and 6 bases from J; bases unmatched to any gene: 4. CDR1 and CDR2 (germline): SSHAT, FNYEAQ (reference sequence). The CDR3 has 15 amino acids.

V and J are TRBV11-2 and TRBJ2-7; no definite D call. The germline V and J ends were trimmed by 4 bases and 9 bases, with 10 bases remaining between them. CDR3 size: 11 residues. Germline CDR1 and CDR2: SGHAT and FQNNGV. As DNA, the CDR3 is TGTGCCAGCAGCTCCTATTCCCCGCAGTACTTC. Translation: CASSSYSPQYF.

This clone has a single count. This chain links TRBV11-2 with TRBJ1-1; tentatively, D is TRBD1 (6 bases). This CDR3 has 17 residues. Per the germline V gene, CDR1 is SGHAT and CDR2 is FQNNGV. The germline V and J ends were trimmed by 4 bases and 4 bases, with 22 bases remaining between them. CDR3 region: CASSSVGGQGLGTEAFF. In DNA form, the CDR3 reads TGTGCCAGCAGCTCCGTAGGGGGTCAGGGGCTGGGCACTGAAGCTTTCTTT.

DNA for the CDR3: TGTGCCAGCAGTCCCAGGCTCCAAGAGACCCAGTACTTC. Translation gives CASSPRLQETQYF. This sequence joins TRBV28 and TRBJ2-5; D uncertain. V shed 5 bases and J shed 1 base, with 8 bases lying between them. The CDR3 loop spans 13 amino acids. Germline assignment: CDR1 MDHEN and CDR2 SYDVKM.

The rearrangement links TRBV10-3 to TRBJ1-2, with 8 bases lining up with TRBD1. CDR3 size: 14 residues. Germline CDR1 reads ENHRY; CDR2 reads SYGVKD. The J segment lost 3 bases and the V segment lost 5 bases, leaving 5 bases of the junction unmatched. CDR3 in DNA: TGTGCCATCAGTAAGACAGGGGAGGACTATGGCTACACCTTC. Encoded protein: CAISKTGEDYGYTF.

This clone has just one count. The J gene is TRBJ2-1, the V gene TRBV5-1, with 8 bases matching TRBD2. Per germline, CDR1 SGHRS and CDR2 YFSETQ. The length of the CDR3 is 16 residues. Trimming removed 3 bases from V and 7 bases from J; junction bases left unmatched: 12. CDR3 amino acids: CASSSQGGRLWNEQFF. CDR3 in DNA: TGCGCCAGCAGCTCGCAGGGCGGGAGGTTGTGGAATGAGCAGTTCTTC.

The chain combines TRBV27 with TRBJ1-6, with D uncertain. The CDR3 consists of 16 residues. V lost 5 bases and J 4 bases, leaving 15 bases between the germline ends. CDR1 MNHEY and CDR2 SMNVEV come from the germline V gene (reference sequence). The CDR3, as DNA: TGTGCCAGCAGTCCCAACCGGGATACTTATAATTCACCCCTCCACTTT. Translation gives CASSPNRDTYNSPLHF.

The chain employs TRBV27 and TRBJ1-1; D might be TRBD1 (6 bases). Germline V gives CDR1 MNHEY, CDR2 SMNVEV (reference sequence). Trimming stripped 6 bases from V and 8 bases from J, with 13 bases between. This CDR3 has 12 amino acids. CDR3 sequence: CASSPARGEAFF. The CDR3 coding sequence is TGTGCCAGCAGCCCCGCGAGGGGGGAAGCTTTCTTT.

This chain links TRBV4-1 with TRBJ1-6, with 7 bases lining up with TRBD1. The CDR3 loop spans 15 amino acids. CDR1 is MGHRA, CDR2 YSYEKL, per germline. The trim removed 4 bases at V and 5 bases at J, leaving 5 bases unmatched. CDR3 sequence reads: CASSLSGQDNSPLHF. CDR3 in DNA: TGCGCCAGCAGCCTCTCCGGACAGGATAATTCACCCCTCCACTTT.

The rearrangement links TRBV11-2 to TRBJ2-4, with a possible D match to TRBD1 (6 bases). Trimming removed 5 bases at V and 7 bases at J, with 18 bases between. Germline V gene sequence: CDR1 SGHAT, CDR2 FQNNGV. The CDR3 has 15 residues. The CDR3 reads CASSPLGGGMNIQYF. For the CDR3, the DNA is TGTGCCAGCAGCCCGCTGGGTGGGGGCATGAACATTCAGTACTTC.

This clone occurred a few times. V usage is TRBV29-1 and J usage is TRBJ2-7; 7 bases are shared with TRBD1. Germline-derived CDR1 and CDR2 are SQVTM and ANQGSEA. The CDR3 covers 14 residues. The junction had 8 bases not matched to a gene; V was cut back by 6 bases and J by 0 bases. The CDR3 region has the DNA TGCAGCGTCTATGGACAGGCGAGCTCCTACGAGCAGTACTTC. It is translated as CSVYGQASSYEQYF.

The chain has TRBV11-2 and TRBJ1-1; TRBD1 aligns across 7 bases. The CDR3 is 14 amino acids. The junction had 2 bases not matched to a gene; V was cut back by 4 bases and J by 0 bases. Germline values: CDR1 SGHAT, CDR2 FQNNGV. The CDR3 here is CASSWGQMNTEAFF. The CDR3 region has the DNA TGTGCCAGCAGCTGGGGACAGATGAACACTGAAGCTTTCTTT.

The CDR3: CASSLGDINSNQPQHF. Here the CDR3 DNA reads TGTGCCAGCAGCTTAGGGGACATAAATAGCAATCAGCCCCAGCATTTT. This chain connects TRBV7-9 to TRBJ1-5; D perhaps matches TRBD1 (6 bases). Germline V gene sequence: CDR1 SEHNR, CDR2 FQNEAQ (reference sequence). The CDR3 extends over 16 amino acids. V lost 1 base to trimming and J lost 0 bases, with 10 bases between them.

The CDR3 sequence: CASSLIAGLGYEQFF. The CDR3 DNA reads as TGTGCCAGCAGCTTAATCGCGGGATTGGGCTATGAGCAGTTCTTC. V usage is TRBV7-3 and J usage is TRBJ2-1, with D possibly TRBD2 on 6 matching bases. Germline lookup yields CDR1 SGHTA and CDR2 FQGTGA. V was clipped by 1 base and J by 8 bases, with 15 bases between them. There are 15 residues in the CDR3.

This chain joins TRBV7-6 and TRBJ1-4; 8 bases fit TRBD1. The germline gives CDR1 SGHVS, CDR2 FNYEAQ. The CDR3 totals 18 residues. V lost 1 base and J lost 5; bases outside the gene matches: 12. CDR3 bases: TGTGCCAGCAGCTTAGAGGGGGCAGGGGGCGGCGTAAATGAAAAACTGTTTTTT. Translation gives CASSLEGAGGGVNEKLFF. Drawing the rest from reference TRBV7-6 and TRBJ1-4, the complete variable domain is GAGVSQSPRYKVTKRGQDVALRCDPISGHVSLYWYRQALGQGPEFLTYFNYEAQQDKSGLPNDRFSAERPEGSISTLTIQRTEQRDSAMYRCASSLEGAGGGVNEKLFFGSGTQLSVL.

As to this clone: Additional DNA sequences in this sample encode the identical CDR3. The V call is TRBV7-3, the J call TRBJ2-1, with 10 nucleotides matching TRBD2. Germline lookup yields CDR1 SGHTA and CDR2 FQGTGA. Trimming took 2 bases from V and 6 from J; bases not matched to a gene: 4. This CDR3 region has 15 residues. CDR3 nucleotide sequence: TGTGCCAGCAGCTTAGGTCTAGCGGGAGTCAATGAGCAGTTCTTC. As protein: CASSLGLAGVNEQFF.

V is TRBV12-5 and J is TRBJ2-3, with D tentatively TRBD1 (6 bases). The V and J ends lost 0 bases and 0 bases respectively, with 16 bases between them. The germline gives CDR1 LGHNT, CDR2 FRNRAP. The CDR3 totals 18 residues. The CDR3 region is CASGLVPDGDTSTDTQYF. The DNA for the CDR3 is TGTGCTAGTGGTTTGGTACCGGACGGGGACACTAGCACAGATACGCAGTATTTT.

Here the CDR3 DNA reads TGTGCCAGCAGCCCCAGCGGGGTCTCCGAGACCCAGTACTTC. Translating it yields CASSPSGVSETQYF. The chain uses TRBV7-9 and TRBJ2-5; 7 positions agree with TRBD2. V was clipped by 5 bases and J by 5 bases; unmatched bases: 8. This CDR3 is built from 14 residues. The germline V gene has CDR1 SEHNR and CDR2 FQNEAQ (reference sequence).

This chain uses TRBV10-1 with TRBJ2-1, with D uncertain. Germline assignment: CDR1 WNHNN and CDR2 SYGVQD (reference sequence). The V and J ends lost 3 bases and 1 base respectively, with 7 bases between them. The CDR3 is 14 amino acids. Here the CDR3 reads CASSDEQSYNEQFF. The CDR3 nucleotides are TGCGCCAGCAGTGATGAACAGTCCTACAATGAGCAGTTCTTC.

The chain links TRBV27 to TRBJ2-7, with 7 positions matching TRBD1. Unmatched junction bases numbered 8, after V lost 6 bases and J lost 0 bases. Germline CDR1 reads MNHEY; CDR2 reads SMNVEV (reference sequence). The CDR3 spans 15 residues. The CDR3 spells CASSRTGQTSYEQYF. The CDR3 region has the DNA TGTGCCAGCAGCCGAACGGGACAGACCTCCTACGAGCAGTACTTC.

The genes are TRBV11-2 and TRBJ2-5; D is possibly TRBD1 (6 bases). Germline CDR1 SGHAT, CDR2 FQNNGV. The CDR3 sequence is 13 residues long. Trimming removed 3 bases at V and 9 bases at J, with 14 bases between. DNA for the CDR3: TGTGCCAGCAGCTTGTGGACAGACGGAGCCCAGTACTTC. This translates into CASSLWTDGAQYF.

The J gene is TRBJ2-1, the V gene TRBV12-5; D may be TRBD2 (7 bases). Trimming took 0 bases from V and 5 from J, leaving 14 bases between them. Germline CDR1 and CDR2: LGHNT and FRNRAP. The CDR3 spans 16 residues. The CDR3 DNA follows: TGTGCTAGTGGTTTGGTACTGGGGGGGGCCAACAATGAGCAGTTCTTC. Residues: CASGLVLGGANNEQFF.

This rearrangement joins TRBV18 to TRBJ2-1; TRBD2 agrees at 10 bases. Unmatched junction bases numbered 10, after V lost 2 bases and J lost 6 bases. Germline lookup yields CDR1 KGHSH and CDR2 LQKENI. The CDR3 has 17 amino acids. The CDR3 DNA reads TGTGCCAGCTCACCATTGGCTAGCGGGAGCATTGGCAATGAGCAGTTCTTC. Protein: CASSPLASGSIGNEQFF.

This rearrangement joins TRBV5-1 to TRBJ1-6, with TRBD1 identical over 7 bases. This CDR3 has 17 residues. Germline CDR1 and CDR2: SGHRS and YFSETQ. V lost 0 bases to trimming and J lost 9 bases; unmatched junction nucleotides: 12. The CDR3 loop is CASSLDGTYPGGSPLHF. The CDR3 bases are TGCGCCAGCAGCTTGGATGGGACTTATCCAGGGGGTTCACCCCTCCACTTT.